These 15 T cell receptor beta chains were all obtained from the same sample, sequenced in a study of OX40 agonist ivuxolimab in advanced cancers. The library was obtained by the immunoSEQ multiplex PCR assay. Drawn from immuneACCESS, this table holds only the in-frame rearrangements with V and J called that TCRdb kept. Clones are partly lost; checked studies trace under half to an unresolved V gene and leave the rest unexplained. A total of around 56,000 clones appear in this sample, over 75% of them only once. Clones ranked in the top ten supply more than 9.5% of the sample. Sequencing used CD4+ or CD8+ T cells sorted from blood, obtained in a trial of the OX40 agonist ivuxolimab. All receptors come from an adult with an advanced solid tumor such as melanoma, head and neck, liver or kidney cancer.

V usage is TRBV4-1 and J usage is TRBJ2-5; D uncertain. CDR3 size: 14 residues. V was trimmed by 1 base and J by 2 bases, leaving 8 bases between them. Germline-derived CDR1 and CDR2 are MGHRA and YSYEKL. The CDR3 is CASSQVSSQETQYF. In DNA, the CDR3 is TGCGCCAGCAGCCAAGTAAGCAGTCAAGAGACCCAGTACTTC.

The gene calls are TRBV11-2 and TRBJ2-7; D unresolved. The germline V and J ends were trimmed by 3 bases and 7 bases, with 10 bases remaining between them. Germline assignment: CDR1 SGHAT and CDR2 FQNNGV. CDR3 size: 12 residues. This chain's CDR3 is CASSLGSGEQYV. In DNA form, the CDR3 reads TGTGCCAGCAGCTTGGGAAGTGGAGAGCAGTACGTC.

The chain recombines TRBV19 with TRBJ1-1; D is possibly TRBD1 (5 bases). This CDR3 has 15 residues. Per germline, CDR1 LNHDA and CDR2 SQIVND (reference sequence). V gave up 5 bases and J gave up 0 bases, with 13 bases separating them. CDR3 coding DNA: TGTGCCAGTAGTCCATGGACATATATGAACACTGAAGCTTTCTTT. Translation gives CASSPWTYMNTEAFF.

This clone was observed a handful of times. V gene TRBV5-4 combines with J gene TRBJ2-5, with D unclear. Trimming took off 3 bases at V and 5 bases at J, with 11 bases between the two ends. The CDR3 is 13 amino acids. The germline V gene has CDR1 SGHNT and CDR2 YYREEE (reference sequence). CDR3 residues: CASSSSGTETQYF. The CDR3 nucleotides read TGTGCCAGCAGCTCTTCAGGTACCGAGACCCAGTACTTC.

This chain uses TRBV9 with TRBJ1-2, with D maybe TRBD1 (5 bases). Germline lookup yields CDR1 SGDLS and CDR2 YYNGEE. The CDR3 is 14 residues long. Trimming shortened V by 4 bases and J by 4 bases, and 14 bases separated the two germline ends. The CDR3: CASSSVRGFYGYTF. DNA of the CDR3: TGTGCCAGCAGCTCCGTGAGGGGTTTCTATGGCTACACCTTC.

The chain combines TRBV7-7 with TRBJ2-7, with 8 bases aligning to TRBD2. There are 14 residues in the CDR3. Germline V CDR1 and CDR2: SSHAT, FNYEAQ (reference sequence). Trimming at V came to 5 bases and at J to 9 bases, leaving 12 bases not matched to a gene. The CDR3 here is CASSPSAGENRQYF. The CDR3 DNA reads TGTGCCAGCAGCCCCTCAGCGGGAGAGAATCGGCAGTACTTC.

This clone was recorded a few times. The V and J genes are TRBV9 and TRBJ1-5, with D possibly being TRBD1 (5 bases). V was pared by 0 bases and J by 4 bases, with 8 bases between. Germline lookup yields CDR1 SGDLS and CDR2 YYNGEE. The CDR3 contains 14 residues. The CDR3 sequence is CASSVAGGNQPQHF. CDR3 nucleotides: TGTGCCAGCAGCGTAGCTGGGGGAAATCAGCCCCAGCATTTT.

The chain links TRBV25-1 to TRBJ1-5; maybe TRBD1 (6 bases). Germline V gene lookup returns CDR1 MGHDK and CDR2 SYGVNS. The CDR3 spans 14 residues. The V and J ends lost 3 bases and 7 bases respectively, with 13 bases between them. This CDR3 is CASSDGTGIQPQHF. The CDR3 region has the DNA TGTGCCAGCAGTGATGGTACAGGGATACAGCCCCAGCATTTT.

The J gene is TRBJ2-7, the V gene TRBV9; no firm D call. Germline CDR1 is SGDLS and CDR2 is YYNGEE. This CDR3 is built from 13 residues. The V and J ends lost 4 bases and 6 bases respectively, with 14 bases between them. DNA for the CDR3: TGTGCCAGCAGCCCGCGGAGAGCAGCCGAGCAGTACTTC. Its protein product is CASSPRRAAEQYF. Supplemented by reference TRBV9 and TRBJ2-7, the full variable domain reads DSGVTQTPKHLITATGQRVTLRCSPRSGDLSVYWYQQSLDQGLQFLIQYYNGEERAKGNILERFSAQQFPDLHSELNLSSLELGDSALYFCASSPRRAAEQYFGPGTRLTVT.

This clone is medium-sized (0.01 to 0.1%) by share. The genes are TRBV7-9 and TRBJ2-7; unclear D gene. Germline V gene lookup returns CDR1 SEHNR and CDR2 FQNEAQ (reference sequence). CDR3 size: 14 residues. The V and J ends lost 1 base and 3 bases respectively, with 10 bases between them. CDR3 sequence: CASSLVGPSYEQYF. The CDR3 bases are TGTGCCAGCAGCTTAGTGGGCCCGAGCTACGAGCAGTACTTC.

CDR3 loop: CASSGRDFTDTQYF. CDR3 nucleotides: TGTGCCAGCAGCGGGAGGGACTTCACAGATACGCAGTATTTT. The chain links TRBV5-4 to TRBJ2-3; 7 nucleotides align to TRBD2. The J segment lost 2 bases and the V segment lost 4 bases, leaving 4 bases of the junction unmatched. Per germline, CDR1 SGHNT and CDR2 YYREEE (reference sequence). The CDR3 length is 14 residues.

The chain employs TRBV27 and TRBJ1-1; D might be TRBD1 (5 bases). The germline V gene has CDR1 MNHEY and CDR2 SMNVEV (reference sequence). The CDR3 extends over 14 amino acids. Trimming cost V 3 bases and J 5 bases, with 13 bases left between them. The CDR3 loop reads CASSLGGVGTEAFF. Here the CDR3 DNA reads TGTGCCAGCAGTTTGGGGGGGGTTGGGACTGAAGCTTTCTTT.

The chain is built from TRBV4-1 and TRBJ2-6; the D gene is possibly TRBD1 (6 bases). The CDR3 extends over 18 amino acids. Germline V lookup: CDR1 MGHRA, CDR2 YSYEKL. V lost 0 bases and J 4 bases, leaving 16 bases between the germline ends. DNA of the CDR3: TGCGCCAGCAGCCAAGAACCACCGGACAGTTCAGGGGCCAACGTCCTGACTTTC. This gives the protein CASSQEPPDSSGANVLTF.

The J gene is TRBJ2-1, the V gene TRBV9, with a possible D match to TRBD1 (6 bases). This CDR3 spans 12 amino acids. V was shortened by 6 bases and J by 5 bases, with 9 bases between the two germline ends. Germline V gene lookup returns CDR1 SGDLS and CDR2 YYNGEE. The CDR3: CASTWTDNEQFF. CDR3 nucleotides: TGTGCCAGCACTTGGACAGACAATGAGCAGTTCTTC.

As for this clone: The germline gene is not matched at one end of the junction; a read error may be the cause. This sequence joins TRBV11-2 and TRBJ2-3; the match to TRBD2 covers 8 bases. Germline V gene data show CDR1 as SGHAT and CDR2 as FQNNGV. The CDR3 totals 14 residues. CDR3 protein: CASRLAGTTDTQYF. DNA for the CDR3: TGTGCCAGCAGGTTAGCGGGGACCACAGATACGCAGTATTTT.